These 3 T cell receptor beta chains originate from one sample sequenced in a study of T cell repertoires in cytomegalovirus infection. TCRdb passed the reads through MiXCR, listing each CDR3 protein once. The table has some 220,000 distinct CDR3 sequences, less than 50% seen once; the top ten hold 55% to 60%. Their recognized antigens are unknown. Sequences were derived from CD8+ T cells from cultured PBMCs, sampled from culture after CMV antigen stimulation. Receptors were obtained from a human donor in good health (CMV status not recorded). Some clones in this sample may be carry-over from other donors' samples.

J is TRBJ2-7 and V is TRBV20-1; 10 positions agree with TRBD2. V was clipped by 0 bases and J by 3 bases; unmatched bases: 5. The CDR3 sequence is 15 residues long. Looked up from germline, CDR1 is DFQATT and CDR2 is SNEGSKA (reference sequence). The CDR3 protein is CSARDRTSGIYEQYF. The CDR3 nucleotides read TGCAGTGCTAGAGATCGGACTAGCGGAATCTACGAGCAGTACTTC.

Only a few counts were recorded for this clonotype. This chain links TRBV10-3 with TRBJ2-4; tentatively, D is TRBD1 (6 bases). Germline CDR1 and CDR2: ENHRY and SYGVKD. The CDR3 totals 17 residues. The V end was cut by 3 bases, the J end by 1 base, with 16 bases between. The CDR3 here is CAISEPYERGAKNIQYF. CDR3 sequence (DNA): TGTGCCATCAGTGAACCCTATGAAAGGGGGGCCAAAAACATTCAGTACTTC.

This clonotype was seen only a few times. The chain carries TRBV11-2 and TRBJ2-7, with D uncertain. Per germline, CDR1 SGHAT and CDR2 FQNNGV. Trimming took 1 base from V and 5 from J, leaving 3 bases between them. This CDR3 comprises 11 residues. The CDR3 bases are TGTGCCAGCAGCTTAGTCAACGAGCAGTACTTC. This encodes CASSLVNEQYF.